The clone carrying this TCR beta chain was counted only a few times. TCRdb reanalysed the 5' RACE reads using MiXCR and keeps one entry per CDR3 protein. This table has roughly 750,000 distinct CDR3 sequences, 21% appearing once. Healthy Caucasians were all of the donors. This sample is drawn from a study of identical twins. Germline V gene lookup returns CDR1 SGHTA and CDR2 FQGNSA. The CDR3 spans 14 residues. Trimming took 3 bases from V and 4 from J, leaving 9 bases between them. These sequences were also reported in another study, on T cells expressing NK-cell markers. That paper states: Just one sequenced donor of eight was HCMV-seronegative, while seven were seropositive. The study found dominant NKG2C+ clonotypes at about 1.0-8% of CD8+ T cells in about six donors.

This chain connects TRBV7-2 to TRBJ2-2, with a tentative D call TRBD2 (5 bases). This receptor was identified in a woman under 30 in good health. Material: PBMCs. The CDR3 here is CASSFGMPTGELFF. DNA of the CDR3: TGTGCCAGCAGCTTCGGGATGCCCACCGGGGAGCTGTTTTTT. Supplemented by reference TRBV7-2 and TRBJ2-2, the full variable domain reads GAGVSQSPSNKVTEKGKDVELRCDPISGHTALYWYRQSLGQGLEFLIYFQGNSAPDKSGLPSDRFSAERTGGSVSTLTIQRTQQEDSAVYLCASSFGMPTGELFFGEGSRLTVL.